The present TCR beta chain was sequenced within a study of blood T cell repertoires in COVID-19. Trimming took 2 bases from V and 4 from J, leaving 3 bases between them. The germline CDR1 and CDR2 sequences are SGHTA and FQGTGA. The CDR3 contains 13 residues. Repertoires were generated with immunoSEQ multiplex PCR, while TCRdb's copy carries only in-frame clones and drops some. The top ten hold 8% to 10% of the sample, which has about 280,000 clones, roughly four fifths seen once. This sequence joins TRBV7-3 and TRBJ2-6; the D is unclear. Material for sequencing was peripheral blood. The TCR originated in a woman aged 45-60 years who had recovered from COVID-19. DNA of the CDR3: TGTGCCAGCAGCTTACTGGGGGCCAACGTCCTGACTTTC. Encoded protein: CASSLLGANVLTF.